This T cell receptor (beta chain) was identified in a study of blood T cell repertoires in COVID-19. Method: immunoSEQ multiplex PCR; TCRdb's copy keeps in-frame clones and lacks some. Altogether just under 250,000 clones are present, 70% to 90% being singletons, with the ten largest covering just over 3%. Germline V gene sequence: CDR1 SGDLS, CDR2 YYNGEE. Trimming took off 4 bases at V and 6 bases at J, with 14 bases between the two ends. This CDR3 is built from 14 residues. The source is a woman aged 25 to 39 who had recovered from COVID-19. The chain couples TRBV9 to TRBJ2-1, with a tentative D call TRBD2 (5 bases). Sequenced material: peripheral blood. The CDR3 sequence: CASSLRGLSNEQFF. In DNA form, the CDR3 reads TGTGCCAGCAGCCTACGTGGACTGTCCAATGAGCAGTTCTTC. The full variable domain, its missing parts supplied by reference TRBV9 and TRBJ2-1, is DSGVTQTPKHLITATGQRVTLRCSPRSGDLSVYWYQQSLDQGLQFLIQYYNGEERAKGNILERFSAQQFPDLHSELNLSSLELGDSALYFCASSLRGLSNEQFFGPGTRLTVL.